This T cell receptor (beta chain) comes out of a study of CD8 T cells in Susac syndrome. The RNA, about 0.5 to 1 ug, was put through reverse transcription using random hexamers. TCRdb re-called the immunoSEQ multiplex PCR reads through MiXCR, storing one row per CDR3 protein. This table has 100,000 or so distinct CDR3 sequences, 85% to 95% appearing once. CDR1 and CDR2 (germline): LNHDA, SQIVND (reference sequence). The ends lost 5 bases at V and 1 base at J; junction bases unmatched: 5. The CDR3 is made up of 15 amino acids. The V and J genes are TRBV19 and TRBJ1-5, with 7 bases aligning to TRBD1. This receptor was obtained from a human donor in good health. The sequenced material came from CD8+ T cells from PBMCs. CDR3 sequence: CASSVGQASNQPQHF. The CDR3 coding sequence is TGTGCCAGTAGTGTCGGACAGGCGAGCAATCAGCCCCAGCATTTT.